The 5 T cell receptor beta chains presented below share a single source sample, sequenced in a study of T cells in localized non-small cell lung cancer. Sequencing used immunoSEQ multiplex PCR; TCRdb keeps in-frame clones, though not all of them. The sample contains nearly 25,000 clones, 75% to 90% of which appear only once. The source was peripheral blood, collected before any cancer treatment. These receptors were obtained from a male donor at least 60 years old with stage II squamous cell lung carcinoma.

The chain employs TRBV7-3 and TRBJ2-2; perhaps TRBD2 as D (6 bases). The CDR3 runs 14 residues. The V gene lost 4 bases and the J gene lost 3 bases, with 9 bases spanning the gap. The germline V gene encodes CDR1 SGHTA and CDR2 FQGTGA. The CDR3 DNA reads as TGTGCCAGCAGCTCCTCGGGGGACACCGGGGAGCTGTTTTTT. Its translation is CASSSSGDTGELFF.

The chain joins TRBV7-9 to TRBJ2-1, with 11 nucleotides matching TRBD2. With 0 bases clipped from V and 6 bases from J, the junction kept 1 base outside the gene matches. The CDR3 is made up of 15 amino acids. CDR1 and CDR2 from the germline V gene are SEHNR and FQNEAQ (reference sequence). The CDR3 region is CASSLATSGVNEQFF. Written as DNA, the CDR3 is TGTGCCAGCAGCTTAGCGACTAGCGGGGTCAATGAGCAGTTCTTC.

This chain uses TRBV2 with TRBJ2-3; D is ambiguous. Trimming left V 4 bases short and J 2 bases short, with 10 bases between. This CDR3 contains 14 residues. Germline V gene lookup returns CDR1 SNHLY and CDR2 FYNNEI. CDR3 DNA: TGTGCCAGCAGTGGCCAAGCGTTCACAGATACGCAGTATTTT. Residues: CASSGQAFTDTQYF.

This sequence joins TRBV6-6 and TRBJ2-2; a possible D gene is TRBD1 (7 bases). The length of the CDR3 is 16 residues. Trimming cost V 4 bases and J 1 base, with 13 bases left between them. Germline loops: CDR1 MNHNY, CDR2 SVGAGI (reference sequence). CDR3 in amino acids: CASSSQGGRNTGELFF. CDR3 nucleotides: TGTGCCAGCAGTTCCCAGGGGGGCAGGAACACCGGGGAGCTGTTTTTT.

The CDR3 is CASSDNARGSNDRYTGELFF. CDR3 in DNA: TGTGCCAGCAGTGATAACGCCCGAGGGTCCAATGACCGATACACCGGGGAGCTGTTTTTT. V gene TRBV2 combines with J gene TRBJ2-2, with D possibly being TRBD2 (5 bases). Germline lookup yields CDR1 SNHLY and CDR2 FYNNEI. The CDR3 is 20 amino acids. Trimming left V 3 bases short and J 3 bases short, with 26 bases between.